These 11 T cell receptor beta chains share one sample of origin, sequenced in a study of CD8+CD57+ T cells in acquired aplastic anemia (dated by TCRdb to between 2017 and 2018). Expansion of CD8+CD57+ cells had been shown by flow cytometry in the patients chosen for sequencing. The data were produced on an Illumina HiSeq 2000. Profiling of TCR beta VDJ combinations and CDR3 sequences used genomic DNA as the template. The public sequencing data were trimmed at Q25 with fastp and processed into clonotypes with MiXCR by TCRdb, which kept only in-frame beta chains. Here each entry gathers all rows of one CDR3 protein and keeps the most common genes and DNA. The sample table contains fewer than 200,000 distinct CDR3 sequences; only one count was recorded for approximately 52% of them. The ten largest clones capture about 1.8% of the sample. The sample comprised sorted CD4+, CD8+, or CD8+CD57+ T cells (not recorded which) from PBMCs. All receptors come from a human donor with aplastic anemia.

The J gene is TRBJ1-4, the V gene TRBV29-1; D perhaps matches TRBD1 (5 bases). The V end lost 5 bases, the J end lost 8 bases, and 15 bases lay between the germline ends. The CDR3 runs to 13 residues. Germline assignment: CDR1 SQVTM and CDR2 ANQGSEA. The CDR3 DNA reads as TGCAGCGTTCGTATCCAGTGGGACGAAAAACTGTTTTTT. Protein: CSVRIQWDEKLFF.

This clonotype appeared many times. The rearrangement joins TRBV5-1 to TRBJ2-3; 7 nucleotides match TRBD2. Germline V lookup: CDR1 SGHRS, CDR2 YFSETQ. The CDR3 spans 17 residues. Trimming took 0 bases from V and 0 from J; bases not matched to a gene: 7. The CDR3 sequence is CASSLERAGVSTDTQYF. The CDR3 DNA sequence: TGCGCCAGCAGCTTGGAGAGGGCGGGAGTGAGCACAGATACGCAGTATTTT.

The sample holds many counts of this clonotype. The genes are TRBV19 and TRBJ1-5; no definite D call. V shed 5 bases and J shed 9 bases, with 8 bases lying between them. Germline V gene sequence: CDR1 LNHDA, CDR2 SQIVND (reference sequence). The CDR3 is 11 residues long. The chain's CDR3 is CASSLAGPQHF. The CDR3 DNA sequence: TGTGCCAGTAGTTTGGCGGGGCCCCAGCATTTT.

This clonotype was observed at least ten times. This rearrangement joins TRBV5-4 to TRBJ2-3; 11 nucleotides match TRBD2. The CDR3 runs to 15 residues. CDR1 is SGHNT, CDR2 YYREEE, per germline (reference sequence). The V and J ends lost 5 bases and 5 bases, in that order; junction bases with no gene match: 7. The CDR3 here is CASSQGLAVEDTQYF. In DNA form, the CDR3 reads TGTGCCAGCAGTCAGGGACTAGCGGTGGAAGATACGCAGTATTTT.

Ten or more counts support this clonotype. The CDR3 loop reads CSARVRGQETQYF. CDR3 coding DNA: TGCAGTGCTAGAGTTCGGGGCCAAGAGACCCAGTACTTC. The chain carries TRBV20-1 and TRBJ2-5, with D possibly TRBD2 on 5 matching bases. This CDR3 contains 13 residues. CDR1 is DFQATT and CDR2 is SNEGSKA in the germline V gene (reference sequence). The germline V and J ends were trimmed by 1 base and 1 base, with 7 bases remaining between them.

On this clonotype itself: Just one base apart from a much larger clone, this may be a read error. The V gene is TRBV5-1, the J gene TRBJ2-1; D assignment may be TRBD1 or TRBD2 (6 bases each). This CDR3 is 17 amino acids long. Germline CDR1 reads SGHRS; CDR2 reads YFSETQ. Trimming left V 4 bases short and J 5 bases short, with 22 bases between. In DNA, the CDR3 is TGCGCCAGCAGCGTGGGAGGTCAGGGGTTACCCCACAATGAGCAGTTCTTC. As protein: CASSVGGQGLPHNEQFF. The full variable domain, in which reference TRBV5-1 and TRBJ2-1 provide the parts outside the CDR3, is KAGVTQTPRYLIKTRGQQVTLSCSPISGHRSVSWYQQTPGQGLQFLFEYFSETQRNKGNFPGRFSGRQFSNSRSEMNVSTLELGDSALYLCASSVGGQGLPHNEQFFGPGTRLTVL.

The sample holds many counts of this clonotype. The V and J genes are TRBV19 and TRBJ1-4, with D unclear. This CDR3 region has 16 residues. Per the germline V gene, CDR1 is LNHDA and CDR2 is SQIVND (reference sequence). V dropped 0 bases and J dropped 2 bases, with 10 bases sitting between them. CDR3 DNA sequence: TGTGCCAGTAGTATAGACAGCAGGAAGACTAATGAAAAACTGTTTTTT. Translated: CASSIDSRKTNEKLFF. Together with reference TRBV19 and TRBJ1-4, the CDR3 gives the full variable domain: DGGITQSPKYLFRKEGQNVTLSCEQNLNHDAMYWYRQDPGQGLRLIYYSQIVNDFQKGDIAEGYSVSREKKESFPLTVTSAQKNPTAFYLCASSIDSRKTNEKLFFGSGTQLSVL.

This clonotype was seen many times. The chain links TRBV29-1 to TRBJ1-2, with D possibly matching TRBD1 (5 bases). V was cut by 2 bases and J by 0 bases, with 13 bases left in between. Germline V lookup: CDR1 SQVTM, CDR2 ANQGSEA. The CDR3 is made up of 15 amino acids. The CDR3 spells CSVEMSGVTNYGYTF. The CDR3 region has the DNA TGCAGCGTTGAAATGTCGGGGGTTACTAACTATGGCTACACCTTC.

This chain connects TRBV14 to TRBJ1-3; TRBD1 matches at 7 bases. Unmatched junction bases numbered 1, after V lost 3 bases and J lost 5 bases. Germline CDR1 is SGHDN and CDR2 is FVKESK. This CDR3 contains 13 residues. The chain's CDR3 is CASSQDRRNTIYF. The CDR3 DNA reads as TGTGCCAGCAGCCAGGACAGGAGAAACACCATATATTTT.

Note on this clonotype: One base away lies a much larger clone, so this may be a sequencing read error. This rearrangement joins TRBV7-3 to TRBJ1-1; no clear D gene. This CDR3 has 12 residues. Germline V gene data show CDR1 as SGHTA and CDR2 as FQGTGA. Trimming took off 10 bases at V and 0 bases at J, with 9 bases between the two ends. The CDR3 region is CANTKMNTEAFF. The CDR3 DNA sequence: TGTGCCAACACCAAGATGAACACTGAAGCTTTCTTT.

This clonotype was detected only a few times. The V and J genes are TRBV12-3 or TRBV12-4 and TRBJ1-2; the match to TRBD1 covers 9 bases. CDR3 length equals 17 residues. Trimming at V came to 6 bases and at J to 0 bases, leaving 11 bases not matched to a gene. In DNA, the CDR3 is TGTGCCAGCAGGGGATCTGGACAGGGGTCGTCTAACTATGGCTACACCTTC. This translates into CASRGSGQGSSNYGYTF.